The 22 T cell receptor beta chains in this list originate from one sample, sequenced in a study of T cell repertoires in cytomegalovirus infection. In TCRdb, the reads were re-called with MiXCR into one record per CDR3 protein. The sample has some 440,000 distinct CDR3 sequences, approximately 33% seen once. What was sequenced was PBMCs. These receptors were obtained from a human donor in good health (CMV status not recorded). Some clones in this sample may be carry-over from other donors' samples.

This sequence joins TRBV19 and TRBJ2-2, with D possibly being TRBD1 (5 bases). This CDR3 has 14 amino acids. The V gene lost 0 bases and the J gene lost 4 bases, with 6 bases spanning the gap. CDR1 is LNHDA, CDR2 SQIVND, per germline (reference sequence). CDR3 protein: CASSIDRATGELFF. CDR3 coding DNA: TGTGCCAGTAGTATAGACAGGGCCACCGGGGAGCTGTTTTTT. Together with reference TRBV19 and TRBJ2-2, the CDR3 gives the full variable domain: DGGITQSPKYLFRKEGQNVTLSCEQNLNHDAMYWYRQDPGQGLRLIYYSQIVNDFQKGDIAEGYSVSREKKESFPLTVTSAQKNPTAFYLCASSIDRATGELFFGEGSRLTVL.

A note on this clonotype: It may be a read error: a sequence one base away is much more abundant. The J gene is TRBJ2-7, the V gene TRBV7-6, with D maybe TRBD2 (6 bases). The CDR3 consists of 14 residues. Germline values: CDR1 SGHVS, CDR2 FNYEAQ. V lost 3 bases to trimming and J lost 7 bases, with 16 bases between them. This CDR3 is CASSLTVGAGEQYF. In DNA form, the CDR3 reads TGTGCCAGCAGCTTGACAGTGGGCGCGGGAGAGCAGTACTTC. Together with reference TRBV7-6 and TRBJ2-7, the CDR3 gives the full variable domain: GAGVSQSPRYKVTKRGQDVALRCDPISGHVSLYWYRQALGQGPEFLTYFNYEAQQDKSGLPNDRFSAERPEGSISTLTIQRTEQRDSAMYRCASSLTVGAGEQYFGPGTRLTVT.

The rearrangement joins TRBV10-3 to TRBJ2-7; D possibly uses TRBD1 or TRBD2 (5 bases each). This CDR3 is built from 14 residues. Germline V gene sequence: CDR1 ENHRY, CDR2 SYGVKD. Trimming removed 8 bases at V and 2 bases at J, with 16 bases between. The DNA of the CDR3 is TGTGCCATCGCGCCGGGACGGGCGACCTACGAGCAGTACTTC. Translating it yields CAIAPGRATYEQYF.

This clonotype was recorded at least ten times. The chain uses TRBV6-2 or TRBV6-3 and TRBJ1-1; D remains unclear. Trimming cost V 6 bases and J 7 bases, with 15 bases left between them. The CDR3 is 13 amino acids. The germline gives CDR1 MNHEY, CDR2 SVGEGT. The CDR3 DNA reads as TGTGCCAGCAGCACTGACCTTCAGGTTGAAGCTTTCTTT. Its translation is CASSTDLQVEAFF.

This clonotype has a handful of counts. The V gene is TRBV6-5, the J gene TRBJ1-1; D may be TRBD1 (5 bases). The germline V gene encodes CDR1 MNHEY and CDR2 SVGAGI. Trimming removed 6 bases at V and 4 bases at J, with 15 bases between. CDR3 length equals 14 residues. For the CDR3, the DNA is TGTGCCAGCAGCCCCCCCCCAGGGCGCACTGAAGCTTTCTTT. Amino acid sequence: CASSPPPGRTEAFF.

The rearrangement joins TRBV7-2 to TRBJ2-1; no reliable D call. CDR3 length: 14 residues. Germline CDR1 and CDR2: SGHTA and FQGNSA. V was cut by 6 bases and J by 14 bases, with 23 bases left in between. The CDR3 DNA follows: TGTGCCAGCAGACCGGGTCTACTCAATAATGATAAGTTCTTC. Protein product: CASRPGLLNNDKFF. Full variable domain (rest looked up from reference TRBV7-2 and TRBJ2-1): GAGVSQSPSNKVTEKGKDVELRCDPISGHTALYWYRQSLGQGLEFLIYFQGNSAPDKSGLPSDRFSAERTGGSVSTLTIQRTQQEDSAVYLCASRPGLLNNDKFFGPGTRLTVL.

Regarding this clonotype: A read error is possible here, since a much larger clone lies one base away. The CDR3 here is CASSMSNQPQHF. As DNA, the CDR3 is TGTGCCAGTAGTATGTCCAATCAGCCCCAGCATTTT. This chain uses TRBV19 with TRBJ1-5; no reliable D call. The V gene lost 3 bases and the J gene lost 3 bases, with 3 bases spanning the gap. CDR1 LNHDA and CDR2 SQIVND come from the germline V gene (reference sequence). The CDR3 consists of 12 residues.

This clonotype was recorded many times. The chain employs TRBV7-9 and TRBJ2-1; D not resolved. This CDR3 contains 12 residues. Trimming removed 4 bases at V and 8 bases at J, with 9 bases between. The germline V gene has CDR1 SEHNR and CDR2 FQNEAQ (reference sequence). The CDR3 reads CASSSPVDEQFF. In nucleotides, the CDR3 is TGTGCCAGCAGCTCCCCTGTGGATGAGCAGTTCTTC.

This clonotype was picked up a small number of times. The chain recombines TRBV6-6 with TRBJ2-7, with unresolved D. The V end was cut by 2 bases, the J end by 3 bases, with 5 bases between. Per germline, CDR1 MNHNY and CDR2 SVGAGI (reference sequence). The CDR3 has 12 amino acids. This CDR3 is CASSYALYEQYF. Written as DNA, the CDR3 is TGTGCCAGCAGTTACGCACTCTACGAGCAGTACTTC.

This clonotype was detected only a few times. This chain uses TRBV6-9 with TRBJ1-2; a weak D match, TRBD1 (5 bases). The germline V gene encodes CDR1 MNHGY and CDR2 SVAAGI. Trimming removed 10 bases from V and 4 bases from J, with 16 bases in between. The CDR3 contains 13 residues. CDR3 region: CATARDQFYGYTF. The CDR3 DNA reads TGTGCCACCGCCAGGGACCAATTCTATGGCTACACCTTC.

This clonotype was found a few times. The CDR3 spells CASSYSEGMDTEAFF. CDR3 bases: TGTGCCAGCAGTTACTCGGAGGGAATGGACACTGAAGCTTTCTTT. The chain joins TRBV6-2 or TRBV6-3 to TRBJ1-1; no clear D. V lost 0 bases to trimming and J lost 3 bases, with 11 bases between them. Germline-derived CDR1 and CDR2 are MNHEY and SVGEGT. The CDR3 extends over 15 amino acids.

This clonotype was detected only once. The junction shows a germline mismatch at one end, possibly a read error. The chain uses TRBV5-6 and TRBJ1-1; D call uncertain. This CDR3 has 15 residues. The germline CDR1 and CDR2 sequences are SGHDT and YYEEEE. This chain's CDR3 is CASRLIGGMNTEDFF. The CDR3, as DNA: TGTGCCAGCCGCTTGATCGGCGGTATGAACACTGAAGATTTCTTT. The full variable domain, in which reference TRBV5-6 and TRBJ1-1 provide the parts outside the CDR3, is DAGVTQSPTHLIKTRGQQVTLRCSPKSGHDTVSWYQQALGQGPQFIFQYYEEEERQRGNFPDRFSGHQFPNYSSELNVNALLLGDSALYLCASRLIGGMNTEDFFGQGTRLTVV.

This clonotype was seen repeatedly, ten times or more. The genes are TRBV12-3 or TRBV12-4 and TRBJ2-5; either TRBD1 or TRBD2 may fit D (6 bases each). The CDR3 consists of 13 residues. With 7 bases removed from V and 3 bases from J, the gap between germline ends came to 12 bases. CDR3 in DNA: TGTGCCAGCACCTGGGGGGCAGAAGAGACCCAGTACTTC. It is translated as CASTWGAEETQYF.

V and J are TRBV7-6 and TRBJ2-1; D not resolved. The CDR3 spans 15 residues. Germline lookup yields CDR1 SGHVS and CDR2 FNYEAQ. Trimming removed 5 bases at V and 0 bases at J, with 11 bases between. CDR3: CASSQIQSSYNEQFF. CDR3 coding DNA: TGTGCCAGCAGCCAAATACAAAGCTCCTACAATGAGCAGTTCTTC. Variable domain in full (rest from reference TRBV7-6 and TRBJ2-1): GAGVSQSPRYKVTKRGQDVALRCDPISGHVSLYWYRQALGQGPEFLTYFNYEAQQDKSGLPNDRFSAERPEGSISTLTIQRTEQRDSAMYRCASSQIQSSYNEQFFGPGTRLTVL.

V usage is TRBV29-1 and J usage is TRBJ1-5, with 8 nucleotides matching TRBD1. With V trimmed by 5 bases and J by 4 bases, 7 bases remained unmatched. This CDR3 has 14 amino acids. Germline V lookup: CDR1 SQVTM, CDR2 ANQGSEA. CDR3 amino acids: CSVSPGQANQPQHF. CDR3 DNA sequence: TGCAGCGTTTCACCGGGACAGGCTAATCAGCCCCAGCATTTT.

This chain connects TRBV2 to TRBJ2-3; weak D call: TRBD2 (6 bases). V was trimmed by 3 bases and J by 8 bases, leaving 15 bases between them. The germline CDR1 and CDR2 sequences are SNHLY and FYNNEI. The CDR3 runs 14 residues. The CDR3 DNA reads TGTGCCAGCAGTGATTGGGACTCCACCGGTACGCAGTATTTT. The encoded protein is CASSDWDSTGTQYF.

The DNA of the CDR3 is TGTGCCAGCAGTTCAAGGCGACTTGGGAACACTGAAGCTTTCTTT. The encoded protein is CASSSRRLGNTEAFF. The chain carries TRBV12-3 or TRBV12-4 and TRBJ1-1; D is uncertain. The CDR3 has 15 amino acids. The V end lost 4 bases, the J end lost 1 base, and 13 bases lay between the germline ends.

This clonotype was recorded many times. V usage is TRBV9 and J usage is TRBJ2-1, with a tentative D call TRBD2 (7 bases). Germline assignment: CDR1 SGDLS and CDR2 YYNGEE. V lost 3 bases, J lost 4 bases, and 14 bases lay in between. CDR3 length: 15 amino acids. Here the CDR3 reads CASSEEGGLYNEQFF. CDR3 bases: TGTGCCAGCAGCGAGGAGGGGGGGCTGTACAATGAGCAGTTCTTC. The whole variable domain, remainder taken from reference TRBV9 and TRBJ2-1, is DSGVTQTPKHLITATGQRVTLRCSPRSGDLSVYWYQQSLDQGLQFLIQYYNGEERAKGNILERFSAQQFPDLHSELNLSSLELGDSALYFCASSEEGGLYNEQFFGPGTRLTVL.

This clonotype showed up many times. The V and J genes are TRBV7-2 and TRBJ2-1; 15 positions match TRBD2. Per germline, CDR1 SGHTA and CDR2 FQGNSA. The junction had 5 bases not matched to a gene; V was cut back by 6 bases and J by 5 bases. CDR3 length: 16 residues. CDR3 DNA: TGTGCCAGCAGTTTCGGACTAGCGGGGGGGGACAATGAGCAGTTCTTC. Translation gives CASSFGLAGGDNEQFF. Filled out from reference TRBV7-2 and TRBJ2-1, the complete variable domain reads GAGVSQSPSNKVTEKGKDVELRCDPISGHTALYWYRQSLGQGLEFLIYFQGNSAPDKSGLPSDRFSAERTGGSVSTLTIQRTQQEDSAVYLCASSFGLAGGDNEQFFGPGTRLTVL.

This rearrangement joins TRBV5-4 to TRBJ2-1; D unresolved. The length of the CDR3 is 13 residues. Trimming shortened V by 0 bases and J by 10 bases, and 11 bases separated the two germline ends. In germline, CDR1 is SGHNT, CDR2 YYREEE (reference sequence). In nucleotides, the CDR3 is TGTGCCAGCAGCTTGGACTTACTGGAGGAGCAGTTCTTC. Translating gives CASSLDLLEEQFF.

This clonotype has more than one count but fewer than ten. J is TRBJ2-1 and V is TRBV11-2; 8 positions agree with TRBD2. Germline V lookup: CDR1 SGHAT, CDR2 FQNNGV. After removal of 7 bases from V and 5 bases from J, the junction contained 7 bases not matched to a gene. The CDR3 is 14 residues long. In nucleotides, the CDR3 is TGTGCCAGCACGGGGGGGACTTCGAACAATGAGCAGTTCTTC. This sequence encodes CASTGGTSNNEQFF. Full variable domain (outside the CDR3, taken from reference TRBV11-2 and TRBJ2-1): EAGVAQSPRYKIIEKRQSVAFWCNPISGHATLYWYQQILGQGPKLLIQFQNNGVVDDSQLPKDRFSAERLKGVDSTLKIQPAKLEDSAVYLCASTGGTSNNEQFFGPGTRLTVL.

This clonotype was observed a handful of times. This sequence joins TRBV6-5 and TRBJ2-2; D is undetermined. Trimming removed 0 bases at V and 6 bases at J, with 5 bases between. The length of the CDR3 is 13 residues. Germline V CDR1 and CDR2: MNHEY, SVGAGI. CDR3 amino acids: CASSYSTAGELFF. CDR3 nucleotide sequence: TGTGCCAGCAGTTACTCGACGGCCGGGGAGCTGTTTTTT.